The rows below give T cell receptor beta chains drawn from one sample of a study of beta chain features in type 1 diabetes. Measured with immunoSEQ multiplex PCR; TCRdb has only the in-frame clones, and not every one. The sample gives around 500,000 clones, about an eighth of which show up once; over 0.035% is in the top ten. Sequencing was done on a sample of naive CD4+ T cells from blood. The source is a woman aged 18 to 35 in good health. Both conserved end residues are part of each CDR3. D genes are given only for firm matches. Clone size is stated in some rows and not others, as once, few, many or a class when expanded.

NA	14	TRBD1	TRBV5-6	TRBJ1-5	TGTGCCAGCAGCTTGACAGGGGGCGTTCAGCCCCAGCATTTT	CASSLTGGVQPQHF
NA	14	NA	TRBV29-1	TRBJ1-2	TGCAGCGCCGTCACAGGGAAAGCTAACTATGGCTACACCTTC	CSAVTGKANYGYTF
NA	12	NA	TRBV2	TRBJ2-1	TGTGCCAGCGGGGTTCTCTACAATGAGCAGTTCTTC	CASGVLYNEQFF
NA	13	TRBD2	TRBV5-1	TRBJ2-1	TGCGCCAGCAGCGTCGCCGCTAGCGGTGAGCAGTTCTTC	CASSVAASGEQFF
few	15	TRBD2	TRBV7-9	TRBJ2-5	TGTGCCACCCGGAGGGGCGGGAGTACGTCTGAGACCCAGTACTTC	CATRRGGSTSETQYF
few	12	NA	TRBV28	TRBJ1-5	TGTGCCAGCAGTTTAGCCTATCAGCCCCAGCATTTT	CASSLAYQPQHF
few	12	NA	TRBV29-1	TRBJ1-1	TGCAGCGCGTTATCGGGTACCTACCAAGCTTTCTTT	CSALSGTYQAFF
few	12	NA	TRBV29-1	TRBJ2-3	TGCAGCGTTGTACCAAGCACAGATACGCAGTATTTT	CSVVPSTDTQYF
NA	16	NA	TRBV27	TRBJ1-6	TGTGCCAGCAGTCCGAACGAGGGAGGCCGGGGATCACCCCTCCACTTT	CASSPNEGGRGSPLHF
few	15	NA	TRBV7-3	TRBJ2-3	TGTGCCAGCAGCTTAATGCAGGGGAGCACAGATACGCAGTATTTT	CASSLMQGSTDTQYF
many	14	NA	TRBV9	TRBJ2-7	TGTGCCAGCAGCCCTCCGGGACCGGGCTACGAGCAGTACTTC	CASSPPGPGYEQYF
NA	14	NA	TRBV7-3	TRBJ2-3	TGTGCCAGCAGCCAGGGACTTAGCACAGATACGCAGTATTTT	CASSQGLSTDTQYF
few	15	TRBD1	TRBV2	TRBJ1-2	TGTGCCAGCAGTGGGGTGGCACAGGGGACCGGTGGCTACACCTTC	CASSGVAQGTGGYTF
few	16	NA	TRBV19	TRBJ1-5	TGTGCCAGTAGTATCGGCCGTGGCCGTAGCAATCAGCCCCAGCATTTT	CASSIGRGRSNQPQHF
NA	14	TRBD1	TRBV7-9	TRBJ2-5	TGTGCCAGCAGCTTAAAGGGGGCCGGAGAGACCCAGTACTTC	CASSLKGAGETQYF
few	12	NA	TRBV5-1	TRBJ2-1	TGCGCCAGCACTTACAGTACCGGGTACGCGGTCTTC	CASTYSTGYAVF
NA	16	NA	TRBV5-1	TRBJ2-1	TGCGCCAGCAGCTACCACACAGGGAGCTCCTACAATGAGCAGTTCTTC	CASSYHTGSSYNEQFF
few	12	NA	TRBV29-1	TRBJ1-4	TGCAGCGTTGGGCCCCAGGGGGAAAAACTGTTTTTT	CSVGPQGEKLFF
NA	16	TRBD2	TRBV5-1	TRBJ2-1	TGCGCCAGCACTCCGACTAGCGGGAGACGGTACAATGAGCAGTTCTTC	CASTPTSGRRYNEQFF
NA	17	TRBD1	TRBV5-4	TRBJ1-2	TGTGCCAGCAGCCAAGCGGCAGGGAACCCCCAGGGGGGTGGCTACACCTTC	CASSQAAGNPQGGGYTF
few	15	NA	TRBV30	TRBJ2-5	TGTGCCTGGAGTTTTGGGGGAGCCCGCCGAGAGACCCAGTACTTC	CAWSFGGARRETQYF
NA	16	NA	TRBV25-1	TRBJ1-6	TGTGCCAGGCCCTGGGTCAGGGGAGTGGCCATTTCACCCCTCCACTTT	CARPWVRGVAISPLHF
few	16	TRBD1	TRBV6-5	TRBJ1-4	TGTGCCAGCAGTTACTTGGTACAGGGGCCGGATGAAAAACTGTTTTTT	CASSYLVQGPDEKLFF
NA	18	TRBD1	TRBV27	TRBJ2-6	TGTGCCACCCCCCTCGGTGGGACAGTGCATTCTGGGGCCAACGTCCTGACTTTC	CATPLGGTVHSGANVLTF
few	15	NA	TRBV25-1	TRBJ2-1	TGTGCCAGCAGTGAATGGCCAGGGGGGATGAATGAGCAGTTCTTC	CASSEWPGGMNEQFF
few	14	TRBD1	TRBV9	TRBJ2-5	TGTGCCAGCAGCGTGACAGGGATTCAAGAGACCCAGTACTTC	CASSVTGIQETQYF
NA	13	TRBD1	TRBV29-1	TRBJ2-5	TGCAGCGTGGAAGGTCGGACAGGGGAGACCCAGTACTTC	CSVEGRTGETQYF
NA	11	NA	TRBV25-1	TRBJ1-1	TGTGCCAGCAGTGAATCTGACGAAGCTTTCTTT	CASSESDEAFF
few	15	NA	TRBV6-5	TRBJ2-5	TGTGCCAGCAGTTACTCGATGGCTAAACAAGAGACCCAGTACTTC	CASSYSMAKQETQYF
NA	13	TRBD2	TRBV5-1	TRBJ2-5	TGCGCCAGCAGCCCCGAAAGCGGGGCGACCCAGTACTTC	CASSPESGATQYF
few	15	NA	TRBV4-1	TRBJ1-1	TGCGCCAGCAGCCAAGTTAGGGGAATGAACACTGAAGCTTTCTTT	CASSQVRGMNTEAFF
NA	11	NA	TRBV7-9	TRBJ2-7	TGTGCCAGCAGCTTCGGGGGCGAGCAGTACTTC	CASSFGGEQYF
NA	11	NA	TRBV20-1	TRBJ2-3	TGCAGTGCCAGTCTTGGAGATACGCAGTATTTT	CSASLGDTQYF
NA	15	NA	TRBV7-2	TRBJ2-1	TGTGCCAGCGACTCCCCAGGACGGACCTACAATGAGCAGTTCTTC	CASDSPGRTYNEQFF
NA	15	TRBD2	TRBV7-2	TRBJ2-5	TGTGCCAGCAGCTACCCTACGGGAGGGCGGGAGACCCAGTACTTC	CASSYPTGGRETQYF
NA	18	NA	TRBV1	TRBJ2-1	TGCACCAGCAGCCAAGATATTCTAGCTCGACCGCCCTACAATGAGCAGTTCTTC	CTSSQDILARPPYNEQFF
NA	14	TRBD2	TRBV30	TRBJ2-7	TGTGCCTGGACCACGTTAGGCACTAGCGGCGAGCAGTACTTC	CAWTTLGTSGEQYF
few	17	TRBD2	TRBV30	TRBJ2-2	TGTGCCTGGTTTCCGGACCCGAGCGGGAGGGACACCGGGGAGCTGTTTTTT	CAWFPDPSGRDTGELFF
few	11	TRBD1	TRBV30	TRBJ1-4	TGTGCCTGGGACAGGGCTGAAAAACTGTTTTTT	CAWDRAEKLFF
few	15	NA	TRBV7-9	TRBJ2-3	TGTGCCAGCAGCCCTTTACAATGGAGTGGAGATACGCAGTATTTT	CASSPLQWSGDTQYF
few	15	TRBD2	TRBV9	TRBJ2-7	TGTGCCAGCAGCGTCGGGACTAGCGCTTTCTACGAGCAGTACTTC	CASSVGTSAFYEQYF
NA	17	TRBD1	TRBV25-1	TRBJ2-6	TGTGCCAGCAGTCGTGGGACAGGGTCGCGTGGGGCCAACGTCCTGACTTTC	CASSRGTGSRGANVLTF
NA	13	NA	TRBV14	TRBJ2-3	TGTGCCAGCAGCCAAGATGGGAGACAGAAGCAGTATTTT	CASSQDGRQKQYF
few	11	NA	TRBV7-6	TRBJ2-1	TGTGCCAGCAGCTCGGTAGCTGAGCAGTTCTTC	CASSSVAEQFF
few	12	TRBD2	TRBV29-1	TRBJ2-3	TGCAGCGTCCGGGGGGATCCAGATACGCAGTATTTT	CSVRGDPDTQYF
NA	16	TRBD1	TRBV18	TRBJ2-3	TGTGCCAGCTCACCGGGTATGACAGGGAATTCGGATACGCAGTATTTT	CASSPGMTGNSDTQYF
few	17	NA	TRBV4-3	TRBJ2-3	TGCGCCAGCAGCCAAGATCGTTTGGAGGGAGAAGCAGATACGCAGTATTTT	CASSQDRLEGEADTQYF
NA	17	TRBD1	TRBV14	TRBJ1-2	TGTGCCAGCAGCCAAGAATTCGGACAGGGTCGCAGAGGTGGCTACACCTTC	CASSQEFGQGRRGGYTF
few	15	NA	TRBV6-6	TRBJ2-3	TGTGCCAGCAGTTCGCAGGGCTTCGGCACAGATACGCAGTATTTT	CASSSQGFGTDTQYF
once	14	TRBD2	TRBV25-1	TRBJ2-7	TGTGCCAGCAGTAGCCAGGGAGGGGCCTACGAGCAGTACTTC	CASSSQGGAYEQYF
few	16	NA	TRBV7-9	TRBJ2-1	TGTGCCAGCAGCTTACGGGGTGACTACTCCTACAATGAGCAGTTCTTC	CASSLRGDYSYNEQFF
few	15	TRBD1	TRBV9	TRBJ2-1	TGTGCCAGCAGCGACAGGGGCGATCATTACAATGAGCAGTTCTTC	CASSDRGDHYNEQFF